This TCR beta chain derives from a study of T cell changes during pregnancy in multiple sclerosis. V was clipped by 4 bases and J by 6 bases, with 9 bases between them. Per germline, CDR1 MNHEY and CDR2 SMNVEV (reference sequence). The CDR3 totals 13 residues. Only in-frame clones appear in the TCRdb table, and some are missing; sequencing was by immunoSEQ multiplex PCR. The sample consists of roughly 31,000 clones, 70% to 90% of them appearing once. This specimen consisted of CD8+ T cells from peripheral blood mononuclear cells, obtained before pregnancy. The chain recombines TRBV27 with TRBJ1-4; D perhaps matches TRBD1 (5 bases). This clonotype originated in a female donor with multiple sclerosis, enrolled in a pregnancy study. CDR3 region: CASSWGLDEKLFF. CDR3 DNA sequence: TGTGCCAGCAGTTGGGGCCTCGATGAAAAACTGTTTTTT.